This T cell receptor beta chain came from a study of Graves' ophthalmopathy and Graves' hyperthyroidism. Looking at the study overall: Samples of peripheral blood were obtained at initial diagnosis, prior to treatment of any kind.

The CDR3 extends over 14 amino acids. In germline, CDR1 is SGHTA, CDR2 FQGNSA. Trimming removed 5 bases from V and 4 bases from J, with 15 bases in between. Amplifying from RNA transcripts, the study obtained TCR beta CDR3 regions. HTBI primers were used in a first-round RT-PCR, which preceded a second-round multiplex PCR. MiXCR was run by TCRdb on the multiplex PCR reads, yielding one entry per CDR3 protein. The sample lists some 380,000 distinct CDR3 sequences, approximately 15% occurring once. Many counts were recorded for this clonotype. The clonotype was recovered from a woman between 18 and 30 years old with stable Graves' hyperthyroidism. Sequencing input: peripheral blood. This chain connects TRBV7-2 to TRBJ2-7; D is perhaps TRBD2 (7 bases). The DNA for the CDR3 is TGTGCCAGCAGCCCACAGGGAGGGCATTACGAGCAGTACTTC. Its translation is CASSPQGGHYEQYF. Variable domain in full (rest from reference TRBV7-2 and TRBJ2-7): GAGVSQSPSNKVTEKGKDVELRCDPISGHTALYWYRQSLGQGLEFLIYFQGNSAPDKSGLPSDRFSAERTGGSVSTLTIQRTQQEDSAVYLCASSPQGGHYEQYFGPGTRLTVT.